This T cell receptor beta chain was obtained from a study of T cell repertoires in cytomegalovirus infection. Study-level background: From public TCR beta signatures came an indication of both CMV infection and matching HLA type.

CDR3 length: 16 residues. Per germline, CDR1 GTSNPN and CDR2 SVGIG (reference sequence). The V end was cut by 2 bases, the J end by 0 bases, with 16 bases between. TCRdb reprocessed the reads via MiXCR and lists one record per CDR3 protein. The sample contains roughly 500,000 distinct CDR3 sequences, 16% of which appear only once. Overall study results and limits: Identification of carriers of CMV plus the relevant HLA was achieved through cumulative public TCR beta family frequency. The study found HLA-C-restricted CMV-specific TCR beta clonotypes dominating the ex vivo response.

As for this clonotype: The antigen remains undetermined.

The origin of this receptor is a human donor in good health (CMV status not recorded). Some clones in this sample may be carry-over from other donors' samples. This chain connects TRBV30 to TRBJ2-5; D uncertain. Sample: CD8+ T cells from PBMCs. For the CDR3, the DNA is TGTGCCTGGAGTCTTACAAGGGAAATGTACCAAGAGACCCAGTACTTC. Translation gives CAWSLTREMYQETQYF.